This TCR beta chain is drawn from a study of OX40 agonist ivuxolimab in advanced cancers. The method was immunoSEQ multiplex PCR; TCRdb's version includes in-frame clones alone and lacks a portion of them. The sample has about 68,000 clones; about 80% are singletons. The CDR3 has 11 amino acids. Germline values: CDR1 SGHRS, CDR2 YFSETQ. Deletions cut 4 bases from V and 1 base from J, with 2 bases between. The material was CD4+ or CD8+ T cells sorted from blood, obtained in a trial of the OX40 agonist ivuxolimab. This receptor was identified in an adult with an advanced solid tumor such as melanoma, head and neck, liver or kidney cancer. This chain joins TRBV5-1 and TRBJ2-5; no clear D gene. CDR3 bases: TGCGCCAGCAGCACCCAAGAGACCCAGTACTTC. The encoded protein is CASSTQETQYF.